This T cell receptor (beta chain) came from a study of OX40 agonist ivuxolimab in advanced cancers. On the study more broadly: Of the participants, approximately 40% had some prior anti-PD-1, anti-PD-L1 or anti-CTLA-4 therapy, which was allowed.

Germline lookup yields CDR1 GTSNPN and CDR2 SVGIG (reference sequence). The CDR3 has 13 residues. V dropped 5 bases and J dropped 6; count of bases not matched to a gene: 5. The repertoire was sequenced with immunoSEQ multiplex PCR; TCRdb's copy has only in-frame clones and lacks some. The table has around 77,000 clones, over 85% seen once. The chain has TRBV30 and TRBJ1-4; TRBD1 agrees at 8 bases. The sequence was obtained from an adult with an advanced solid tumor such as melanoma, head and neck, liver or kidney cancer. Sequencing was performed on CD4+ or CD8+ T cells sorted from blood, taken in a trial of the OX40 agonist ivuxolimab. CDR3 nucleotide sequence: TGTGCCTGGGGGGACAGGTGGGATGAAAAACTGTTTTTT. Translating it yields CAWGDRWDEKLFF.